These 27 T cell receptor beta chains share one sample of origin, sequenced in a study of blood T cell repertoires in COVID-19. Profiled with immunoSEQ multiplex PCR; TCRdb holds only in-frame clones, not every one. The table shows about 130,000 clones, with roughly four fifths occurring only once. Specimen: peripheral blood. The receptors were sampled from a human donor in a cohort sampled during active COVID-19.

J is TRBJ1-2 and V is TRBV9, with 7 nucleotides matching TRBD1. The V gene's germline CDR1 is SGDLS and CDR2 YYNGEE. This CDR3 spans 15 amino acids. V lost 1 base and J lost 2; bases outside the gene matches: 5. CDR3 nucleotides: TGTGCCAGCAGCGTATCAGGGGGAACCAACTATGGCTACACCTTC. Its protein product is CASSVSGGTNYGYTF.

The CDR3 loop is CASSSNPGLVTDTQYF. The DNA of the CDR3 is TGTGCCAGCAGCTCCAACCCGGGACTAGTAACAGATACGCAGTATTTT. The J gene is TRBJ2-3, the V gene TRBV7-2, with 8 nucleotides matching TRBD2. The V gene end was trimmed by 4 bases and the J gene end by 3 bases; junction bases not matched to a gene: 9. This CDR3 is 16 amino acids long. Germline V gives CDR1 SGHTA, CDR2 FQGNSA.

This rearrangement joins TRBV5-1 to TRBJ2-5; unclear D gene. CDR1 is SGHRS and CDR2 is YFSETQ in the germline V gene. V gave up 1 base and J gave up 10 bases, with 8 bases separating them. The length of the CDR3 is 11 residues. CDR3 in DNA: TGCGCCAGCAGCTTGTCGACAATCCAGTACTTC. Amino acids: CASSLSTIQYF.

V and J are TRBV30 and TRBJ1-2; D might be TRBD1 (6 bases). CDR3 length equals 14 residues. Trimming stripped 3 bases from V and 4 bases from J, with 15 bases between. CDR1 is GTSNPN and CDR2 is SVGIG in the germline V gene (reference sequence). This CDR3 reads CAWSRDTTTYGYTF. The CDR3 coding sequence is TGTGCCTGGAGCCGGGACACCACCACCTATGGCTACACCTTC.

The chain's CDR3 is CASSLGPQGTYTGYTF. CDR3 DNA sequence: TGTGCCAGCAGCTTGGGGCCACAGGGGACCTATACTGGCTACACCTTC. This chain joins TRBV5-5 and TRBJ1-2, with 7 bases lining up with TRBD1. The trim removed 0 bases at V and 7 bases at J, leaving 12 bases unmatched. Germline V gene data show CDR1 as SGHKS and CDR2 as YYEKEE (reference sequence). The CDR3 runs 16 residues.

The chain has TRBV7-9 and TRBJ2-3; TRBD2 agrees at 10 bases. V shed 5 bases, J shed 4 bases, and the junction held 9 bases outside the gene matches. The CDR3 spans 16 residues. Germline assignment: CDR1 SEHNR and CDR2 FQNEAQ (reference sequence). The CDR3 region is CASSPRGTSVADTQYF. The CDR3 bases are TGTGCCAGCAGCCCCCGAGGGACTAGCGTGGCAGATACGCAGTATTTT.

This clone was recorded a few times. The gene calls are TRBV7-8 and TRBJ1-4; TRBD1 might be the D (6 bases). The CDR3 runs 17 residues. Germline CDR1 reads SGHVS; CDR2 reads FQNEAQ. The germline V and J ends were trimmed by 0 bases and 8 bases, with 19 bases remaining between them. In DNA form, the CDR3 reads TGTGCCAGCAGCTTAGCGCGAGGGGGTGGGACTATGGAAAAACTGTTTTTT. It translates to CASSLARGGGTMEKLFF.

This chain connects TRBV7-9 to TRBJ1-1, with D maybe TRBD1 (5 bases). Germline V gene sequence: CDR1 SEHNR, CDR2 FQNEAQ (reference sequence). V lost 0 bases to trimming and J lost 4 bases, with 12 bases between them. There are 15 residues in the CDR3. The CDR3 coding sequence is TGTGCCAGCAGCTTAGCGGGGGGACGTAGCACTGAAGCTTTCTTT. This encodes CASSLAGGRSTEAFF. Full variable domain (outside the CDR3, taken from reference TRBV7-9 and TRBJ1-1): DTGVSQNPRHKITKRGQNVTFRCDPISEHNRLYWYRQTLGQGPEFLTYFQNEAQLEKSRLLSDRFSAERPKGSFSTLEIQRTEQGDSAMYLCASSLAGGRSTEAFFGQGTRLTVV.

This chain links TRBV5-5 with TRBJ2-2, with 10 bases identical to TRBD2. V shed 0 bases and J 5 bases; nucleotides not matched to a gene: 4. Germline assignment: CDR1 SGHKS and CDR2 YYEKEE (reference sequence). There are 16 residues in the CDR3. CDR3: CASSLAIAGGTGELFF. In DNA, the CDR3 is TGTGCCAGCAGCTTGGCCATAGCGGGGGGAACCGGGGAGCTGTTTTTT. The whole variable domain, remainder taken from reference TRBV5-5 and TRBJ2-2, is DAGVTQSPTHLIKTRGQQVTLRCSPISGHKSVSWYQQVLGQGPQFIFQYYEKEERGRGNFPDRFSARQFPNYSSELNVNALLLGDSALYLCASSLAIAGGTGELFFGEGSRLTVL.

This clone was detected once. The CDR3 is CASSLGGTNEKLFF. As DNA, the CDR3 is TGTGCCAGCAGCTTAGGAGGAACTAATGAAAAACTGTTTTTT. The rearrangement uses TRBV11-2 and TRBJ1-4; the D is unclear. This CDR3 region has 14 residues. The germline gives CDR1 SGHAT, CDR2 FQNNGV. Deletions cut 1 base from V and 1 base from J, with 4 bases between.

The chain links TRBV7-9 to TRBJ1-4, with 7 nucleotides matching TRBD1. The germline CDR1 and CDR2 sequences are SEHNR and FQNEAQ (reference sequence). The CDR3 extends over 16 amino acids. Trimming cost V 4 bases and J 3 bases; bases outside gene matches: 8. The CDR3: CASSSVGGQPNEKLFF. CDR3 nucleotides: TGTGCCAGCAGCTCCGTGGGGGGACAGCCTAATGAAAAACTGTTTTTT.

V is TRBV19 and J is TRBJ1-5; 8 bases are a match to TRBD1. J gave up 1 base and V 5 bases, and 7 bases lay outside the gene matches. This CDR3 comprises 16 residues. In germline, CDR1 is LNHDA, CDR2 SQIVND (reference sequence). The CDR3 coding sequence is TGTGCCAGTAGTGCTCAGACAGGGGCGAGCAATCAGCCCCAGCATTTT. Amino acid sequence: CASSAQTGASNQPQHF.

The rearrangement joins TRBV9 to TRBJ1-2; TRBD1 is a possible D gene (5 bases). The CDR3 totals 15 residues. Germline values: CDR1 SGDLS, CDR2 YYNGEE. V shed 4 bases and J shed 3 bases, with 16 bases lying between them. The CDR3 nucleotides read TGTGCCAGCAGCCCCTCGACAGAGAACTACTATGGCTACACCTTC. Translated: CASSPSTENYYGYTF.

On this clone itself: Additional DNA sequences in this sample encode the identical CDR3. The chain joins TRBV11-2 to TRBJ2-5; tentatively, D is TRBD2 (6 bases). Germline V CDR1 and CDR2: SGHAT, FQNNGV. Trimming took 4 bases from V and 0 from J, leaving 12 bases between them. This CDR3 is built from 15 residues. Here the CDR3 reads CASSSLLADQETQYF. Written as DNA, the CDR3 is TGTGCCAGCAGCTCCCTTTTAGCGGACCAAGAGACCCAGTACTTC. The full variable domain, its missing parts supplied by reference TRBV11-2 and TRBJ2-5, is EAGVAQSPRYKIIEKRQSVAFWCNPISGHATLYWYQQILGQGPKLLIQFQNNGVVDDSQLPKDRFSAERLKGVDSTLKIQPAKLEDSAVYLCASSSLLADQETQYFGPGTRLLVL.

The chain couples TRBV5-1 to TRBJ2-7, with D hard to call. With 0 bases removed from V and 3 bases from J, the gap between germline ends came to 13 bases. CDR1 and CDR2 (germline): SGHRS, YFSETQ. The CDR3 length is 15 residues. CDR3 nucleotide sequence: TGCGCCAGCAGCTTGGAGCCGGGTTCATACTACGAGCAGTACTTC. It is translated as CASSLEPGSYYEQYF. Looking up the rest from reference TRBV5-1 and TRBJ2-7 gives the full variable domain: KAGVTQTPRYLIKTRGQQVTLSCSPISGHRSVSWYQQTPGQGLQFLFEYFSETQRNKGNFPGRFSGRQFSNSRSEMNVSTLELGDSALYLCASSLEPGSYYEQYFGPGTRLTVT.

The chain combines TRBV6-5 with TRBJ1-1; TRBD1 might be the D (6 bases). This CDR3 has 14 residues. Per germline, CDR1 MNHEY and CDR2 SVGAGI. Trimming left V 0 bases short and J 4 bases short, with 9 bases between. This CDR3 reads CASSYSHRATEAFF. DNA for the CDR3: TGTGCCAGCAGTTACTCGCACAGGGCCACTGAAGCTTTCTTT.

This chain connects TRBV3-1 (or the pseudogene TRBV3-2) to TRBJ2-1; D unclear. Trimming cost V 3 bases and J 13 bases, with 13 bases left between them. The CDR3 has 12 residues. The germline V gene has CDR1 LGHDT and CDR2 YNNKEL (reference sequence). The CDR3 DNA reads TGTGCCAGCAGCCAGGGCTCATGGCGACAGTTCTTC. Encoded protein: CASSQGSWRQFF.

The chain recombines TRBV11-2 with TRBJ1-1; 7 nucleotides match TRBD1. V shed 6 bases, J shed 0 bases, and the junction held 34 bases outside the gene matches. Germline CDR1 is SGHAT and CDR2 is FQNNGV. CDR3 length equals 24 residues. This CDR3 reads CASSSQPGGGRWRGGDYMNTEAFF. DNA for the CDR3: TGTGCCAGCAGTTCACAGCCCGGAGGGGGCAGGTGGAGGGGTGGGGATTACATGAACACTGAAGCTTTCTTT.

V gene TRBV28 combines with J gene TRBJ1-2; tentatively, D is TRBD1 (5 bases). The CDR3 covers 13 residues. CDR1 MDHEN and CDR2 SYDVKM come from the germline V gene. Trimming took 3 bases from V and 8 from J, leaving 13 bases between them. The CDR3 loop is CASSFSGQEGYTF. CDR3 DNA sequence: TGTGCCAGCAGTTTTTCAGGGCAGGAGGGCTACACCTTC.

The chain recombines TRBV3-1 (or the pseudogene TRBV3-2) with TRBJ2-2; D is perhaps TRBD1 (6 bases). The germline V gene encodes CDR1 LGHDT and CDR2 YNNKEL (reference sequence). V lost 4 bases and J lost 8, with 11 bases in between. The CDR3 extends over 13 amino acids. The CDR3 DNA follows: TGTGCCAGCAGCCCACACAGGGTAGGGGAGCTGTTTTTT. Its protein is CASSPHRVGELFF.

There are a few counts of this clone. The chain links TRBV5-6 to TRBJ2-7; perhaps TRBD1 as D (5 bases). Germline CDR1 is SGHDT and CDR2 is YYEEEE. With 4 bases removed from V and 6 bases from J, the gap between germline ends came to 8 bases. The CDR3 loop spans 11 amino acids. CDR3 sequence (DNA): TGTGCCAGCAGCCGGACAATCGAGCAGTACTTC. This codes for CASSRTIEQYF.

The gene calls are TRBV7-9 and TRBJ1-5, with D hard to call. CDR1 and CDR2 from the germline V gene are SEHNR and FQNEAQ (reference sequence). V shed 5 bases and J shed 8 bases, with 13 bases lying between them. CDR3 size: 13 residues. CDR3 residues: CASSRFYEEPQHF. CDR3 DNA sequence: TGTGCCAGCAGCCGTTTTTACGAGGAGCCCCAGCATTTT.

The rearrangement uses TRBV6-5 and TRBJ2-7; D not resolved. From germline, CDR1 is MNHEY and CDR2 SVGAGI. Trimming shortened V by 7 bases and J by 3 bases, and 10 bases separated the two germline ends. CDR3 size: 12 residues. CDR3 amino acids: CASTNSHYEQYF. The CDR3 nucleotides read TGTGCCAGCACAAACAGCCACTACGAGCAGTACTTC.

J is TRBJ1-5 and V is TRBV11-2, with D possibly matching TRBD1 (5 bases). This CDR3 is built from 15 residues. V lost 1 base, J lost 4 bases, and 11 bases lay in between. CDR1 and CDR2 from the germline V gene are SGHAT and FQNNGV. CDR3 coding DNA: TGTGCCAGCAGCTTAGCCGCAGGGCCTAATCAGCCCCAGCATTTT. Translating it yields CASSLAAGPNQPQHF.

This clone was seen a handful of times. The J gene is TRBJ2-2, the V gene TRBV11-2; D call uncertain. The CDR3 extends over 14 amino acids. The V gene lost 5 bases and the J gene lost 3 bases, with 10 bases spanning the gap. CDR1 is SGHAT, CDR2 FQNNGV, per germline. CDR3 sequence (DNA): TGTGCCAGCAGCCTGACGAGGCACACCGGGGAGCTGTTTTTT. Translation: CASSLTRHTGELFF.

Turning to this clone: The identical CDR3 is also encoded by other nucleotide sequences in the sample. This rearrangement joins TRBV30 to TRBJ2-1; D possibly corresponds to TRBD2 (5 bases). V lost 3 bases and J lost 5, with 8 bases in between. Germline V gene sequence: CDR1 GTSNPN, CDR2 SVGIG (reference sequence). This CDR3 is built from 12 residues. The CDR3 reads CAWSRLNNEQFF. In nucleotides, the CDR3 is TGTGCCTGGAGCAGACTAAACAATGAGCAGTTCTTC.

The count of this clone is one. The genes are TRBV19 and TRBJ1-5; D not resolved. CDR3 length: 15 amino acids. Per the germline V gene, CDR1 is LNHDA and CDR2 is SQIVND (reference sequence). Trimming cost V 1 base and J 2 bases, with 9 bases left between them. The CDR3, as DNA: TGTGCCAGTAGTATAGGGATCAGCGGCAATCAGCCCCAGCATTTT. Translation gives CASSIGISGNQPQHF.